One sample yielded the 4 T cell receptor beta chains listed below, sequenced in a study of CD8 T cells in ankylosing spondylitis. TCRdb independently ran MiXCR on the 5' RACE reads; one entry per CDR3 protein. This repertoire shows about 130,000 distinct CDR3 sequences, roughly 15% found once; its top ten account for roughly 3%. Input material: blood, either unsorted or a sorted T cell fraction (not recorded which). The source is a female donor with ankylosing spondylitis or in good health (not recorded which).

This clonotype occurred many times. This chain uses TRBV15 with TRBJ2-7, with D hard to call. Per the germline V gene, CDR1 is LNHNV and CDR2 is YYDKDF (reference sequence). This CDR3 region has 13 residues. The V and J ends lost 0 bases and 2 bases respectively, with 5 bases between them. The CDR3 loop is CATSRDLAYEQYF. The CDR3 DNA reads as TGTGCCACCAGCAGAGATCTGGCCTACGAGCAGTACTTC. The full variable domain, its missing parts supplied by reference TRBV15 and TRBJ2-7, is DAMVIQNPRYQVTQFGKPVTLSCSQTLNHNVMYWYQQKSSQAPKLLFHYYDKDFNNEADTPDNFQSRRPNTSFCFLDIRSPGLGDTAMYLCATSRDLAYEQYFGPGTRLTVT.

This clonotype came up a few times. This chain uses TRBV5-1 with TRBJ1-1, with TRBD1 matching over 9 bases. The J segment lost 4 bases and the V segment lost 2 bases, leaving 3 bases of the junction unmatched. CDR1 and CDR2 (germline): SGHRS, YFSETQ. The CDR3 extends over 14 amino acids. CDR3 bases: TGCGCCAGCAGCTTTAGACAGGGGGGCACTGAAGCTTTCTTT. As protein: CASSFRQGGTEAFF.

This clonotype appeared many times. This CDR3 is CASSLGGGPNTEAFF. CDR3 coding DNA: TGCGCCAGCAGCTTGGGGGGTGGCCCCAACACTGAAGCTTTCTTT. The V call is TRBV5-1, the J call TRBJ1-1; D not resolved. The CDR3 runs 15 residues. V lost 0 bases, J lost 2 bases, and 11 bases lay in between. The V gene's germline CDR1 is SGHRS and CDR2 YFSETQ.

Many counts were recorded for this clonotype. The genes are TRBV20-1 and TRBJ2-1; D remains ambiguous. The CDR3 contains 12 residues. The germline V and J ends were trimmed by 1 base and 7 bases, with 8 bases remaining between them. Germline CDR1 DFQATT, CDR2 SNEGSKA (reference sequence). CDR3 protein: CSARGKENEQFF. CDR3 sequence (DNA): TGCAGTGCTAGAGGGAAGGAAAATGAGCAGTTCTTC.